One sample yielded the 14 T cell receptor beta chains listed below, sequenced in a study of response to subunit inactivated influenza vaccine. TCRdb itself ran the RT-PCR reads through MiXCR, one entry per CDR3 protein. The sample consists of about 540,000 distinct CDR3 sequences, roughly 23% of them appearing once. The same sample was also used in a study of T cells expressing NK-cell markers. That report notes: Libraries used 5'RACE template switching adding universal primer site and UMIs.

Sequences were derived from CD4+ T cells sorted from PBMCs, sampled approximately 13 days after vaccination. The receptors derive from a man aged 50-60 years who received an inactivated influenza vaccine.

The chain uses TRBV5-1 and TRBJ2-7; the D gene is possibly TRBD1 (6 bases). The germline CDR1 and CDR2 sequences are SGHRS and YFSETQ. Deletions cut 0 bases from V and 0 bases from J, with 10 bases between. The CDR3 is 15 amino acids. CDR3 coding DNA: TGCGCCAGCAGCTTGGATTCGGACAGCTCCTACGAGCAGTACTTC. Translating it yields CASSLDSDSSYEQYF.

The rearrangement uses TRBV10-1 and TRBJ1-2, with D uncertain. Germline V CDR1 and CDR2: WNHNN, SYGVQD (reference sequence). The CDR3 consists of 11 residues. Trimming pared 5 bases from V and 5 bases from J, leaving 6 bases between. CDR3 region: CASSSHYGYTF. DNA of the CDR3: TGCGCCAGCAGTTCCCATTATGGCTACACCTTC.

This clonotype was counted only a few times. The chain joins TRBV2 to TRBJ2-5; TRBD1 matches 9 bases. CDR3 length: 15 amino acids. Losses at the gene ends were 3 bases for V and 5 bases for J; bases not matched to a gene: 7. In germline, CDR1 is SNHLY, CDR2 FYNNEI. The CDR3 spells CASSDTGQGRETQYF. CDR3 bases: TGTGCCAGCAGTGATACGGGACAGGGACGGGAGACCCAGTACTTC. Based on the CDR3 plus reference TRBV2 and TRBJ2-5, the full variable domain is EPEVTQTPSHQVTQMGQEVILRCVPISNHLYFYWYRQILGQKVEFLVSFYNNEISEKSEIFDDQFSVERPDGSNFTLKIRSTKLEDSAMYFCASSDTGQGRETQYFGPGTRLLVL.

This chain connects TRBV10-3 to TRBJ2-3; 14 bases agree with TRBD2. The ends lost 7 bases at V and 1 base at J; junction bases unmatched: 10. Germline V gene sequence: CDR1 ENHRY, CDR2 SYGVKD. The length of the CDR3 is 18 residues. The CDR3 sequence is CAITPGLAGDGGTDTQYF. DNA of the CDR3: TGTGCCATCACACCGGGACTAGCGGGAGATGGGGGCACAGATACGCAGTATTTT.

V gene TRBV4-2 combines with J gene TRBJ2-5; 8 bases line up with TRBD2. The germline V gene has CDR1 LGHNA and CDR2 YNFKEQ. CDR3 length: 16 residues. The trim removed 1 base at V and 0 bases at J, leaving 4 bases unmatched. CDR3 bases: TGTGCCAGCAGCCAAGGAGTGCGGGAGGACCAAGAGACCCAGTACTTC. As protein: CASSQGVREDQETQYF.

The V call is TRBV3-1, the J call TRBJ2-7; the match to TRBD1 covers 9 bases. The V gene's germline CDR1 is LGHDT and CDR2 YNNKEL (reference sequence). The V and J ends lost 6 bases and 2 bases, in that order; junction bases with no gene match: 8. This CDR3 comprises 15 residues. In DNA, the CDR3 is TGTGCCAGCAGTCTGGAACAGGGGGCCCCCTACGAGCAGTACTTC. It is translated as CASSLEQGAPYEQYF.

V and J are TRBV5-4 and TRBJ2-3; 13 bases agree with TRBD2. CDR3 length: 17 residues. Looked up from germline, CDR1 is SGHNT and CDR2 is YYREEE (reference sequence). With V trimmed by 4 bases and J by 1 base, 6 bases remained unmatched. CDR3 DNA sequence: TGTGCCAGCAGCCCGGCCGGACTAGCGGGGGGCACAGATACGCAGTATTTT. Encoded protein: CASSPAGLAGGTDTQYF.

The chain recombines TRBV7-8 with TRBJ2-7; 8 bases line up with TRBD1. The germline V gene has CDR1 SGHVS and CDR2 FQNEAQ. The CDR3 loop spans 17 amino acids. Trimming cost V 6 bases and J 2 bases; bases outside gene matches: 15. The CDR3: CASRPTRLSGQAYEQYF. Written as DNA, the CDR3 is TGTGCCAGCAGACCCACCCGGCTCTCGGGACAGGCCTACGAGCAGTACTTC. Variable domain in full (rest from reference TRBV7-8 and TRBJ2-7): GAGVSQSPRYKVAKRGQDVALRCDPISGHVSLFWYQQALGQGPEFLTYFQNEAQLDKSGLPSDRFFAERPEGSVSTLKIQRTQQEDSAVYLCASRPTRLSGQAYEQYFGPGTRLTVT.

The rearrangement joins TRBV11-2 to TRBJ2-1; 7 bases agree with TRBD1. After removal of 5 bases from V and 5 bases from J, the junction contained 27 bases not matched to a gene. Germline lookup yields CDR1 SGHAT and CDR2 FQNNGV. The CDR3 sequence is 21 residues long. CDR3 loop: CASSLLTASFLRDRADNEQFF. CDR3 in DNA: TGTGCCAGCAGCCTCCTGACGGCATCATTTCTCCGGGACAGAGCCGACAATGAGCAGTTCTTC.

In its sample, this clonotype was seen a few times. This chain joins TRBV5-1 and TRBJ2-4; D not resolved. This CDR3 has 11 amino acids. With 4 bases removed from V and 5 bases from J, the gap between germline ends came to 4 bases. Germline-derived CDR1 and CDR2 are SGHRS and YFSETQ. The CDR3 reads CASSAQNIQYF. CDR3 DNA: TGCGCCAGCAGCGCCCAAAACATTCAGTACTTC.

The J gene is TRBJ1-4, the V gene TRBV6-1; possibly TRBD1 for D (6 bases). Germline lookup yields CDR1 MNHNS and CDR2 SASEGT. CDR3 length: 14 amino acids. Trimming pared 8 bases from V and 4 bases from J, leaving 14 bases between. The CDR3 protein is CASGEGTRNEKLFF. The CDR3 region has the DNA TGTGCCAGCGGGGAGGGGACACGTAATGAAAAACTGTTTTTT.

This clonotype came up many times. In nucleotides, the CDR3 is TGTGCCAGCAGCTTCGCAACAAACATTCAGTACTTC. Translated, it gives CASSFATNIQYF. This sequence joins TRBV5-6 and TRBJ2-4; the D is unclear. Looked up from germline, CDR1 is SGHDT and CDR2 is YYEEEE. This CDR3 has 12 amino acids. The V gene lost 2 bases and the J gene lost 6 bases, with 6 bases spanning the gap. The entire variable domain, with the rest obtained from reference TRBV5-6 and TRBJ2-4, is as follows: DAGVTQSPTHLIKTRGQQVTLRCSPKSGHDTVSWYQQALGQGPQFIFQYYEEEERQRGNFPDRFSGHQFPNYSSELNVNALLLGDSALYLCASSFATNIQYFGAGTRLSVL.

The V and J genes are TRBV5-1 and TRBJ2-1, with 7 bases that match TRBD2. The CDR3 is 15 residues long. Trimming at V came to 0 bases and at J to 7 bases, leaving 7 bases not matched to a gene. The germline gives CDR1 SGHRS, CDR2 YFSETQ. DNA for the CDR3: TGCGCCAGCAGCTTGGTTCTAGCGGTGACAAATGAGCAGTTCTTC. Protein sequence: CASSLVLAVTNEQFF.

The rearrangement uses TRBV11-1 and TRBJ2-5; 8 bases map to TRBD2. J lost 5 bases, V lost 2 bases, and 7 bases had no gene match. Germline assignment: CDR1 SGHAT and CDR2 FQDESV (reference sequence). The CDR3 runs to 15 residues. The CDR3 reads CASSLLRGDYETQYF. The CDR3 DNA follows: TGTGCCAGCAGCTTACTGCGGGGGGACTACGAGACCCAGTACTTC.